Given below is one TCR beta chain in context. This sample was included in a study of glioma-infiltrating T cells. Using RNA template, CDR3s of TCR alpha and beta were amplified with iRepertoire arm-PCR. A single record per CDR3 protein comes from TCRdb applying MiXCR to the multiplex PCR reads. The sample yields tens of thousands of distinct CDR3 sequences, roughly 39% seen once. This CDR3 region has 16 residues. The germline V gene has CDR1 DFQATT and CDR2 SNEGSKA (reference sequence). V lost 1 base and J lost 5; bases outside the gene matches: 9. The sample comprised glioma tissue, nonneoplastic brain tissue, or PBMCs (not recorded which). The chain links TRBV20-1 to TRBJ1-1, with 11 bases lining up with TRBD1. The clonotype originates from a human donor with low-grade glioma or glioblastoma, undergoing nonglioma brain surgery, or in good health (not recorded which). In DNA form, the CDR3 reads TGCAGTGCTAGAGTAAGGGACAGGGGGGTAAATACTGAAGCTTTCTTT. Its protein is CSARVRDRGVNTEAFF.